This T cell receptor (beta chain) was sequenced in a study of blood T cell repertoires in COVID-19. Study-wide background: Some COVID-19 samples were acute and others convalescent; all came from the United States, Italy and Spain. From T cells, B-cell-depleted T cells, or PBMCs came the material, which was cDNA or gDNA.

This clone showed up just once. Ages ranged from roughly 18 to 95 years, with residence in approximately 25 US areas. TCRdb's copy holds only in-frame clones and misses some; the assay was immunoSEQ multiplex PCR. The data show a few hundred thousand clones, about 83% seen once. CDR1 is LGHNA and CDR2 is YSLEER in the germline V gene. The CDR3 sequence is 15 residues long. Between the trimmed V and J ends, which lost 3 bases and 0 bases, there was a span of 8 bases. J is TRBJ2-2 and V is TRBV4-3, with D tentatively TRBD2 (6 bases). The sample comprised PBMCs or T cells enriched from blood (not recorded which). The sequence was collected from a woman in her 40s who had recovered from COVID-19. Here the CDR3 reads CASSQRLANTGELFF. In DNA form, the CDR3 reads TGCGCCAGCAGCCAGAGACTAGCGAACACCGGGGAGCTGTTTTTT.